This T cell receptor (beta chain) was observed in a study of regulatory T cells in long-lasting Graves disease. Study-level information: Patients with persistent Graves' disease had over 5 years of antithyroid drugs and persistent TSH receptor antibodies.

With iRepertoire HTBI primers and Arm-PCR of CDR3 regions, TCR beta libraries were built. Study processing details: Samples collectively showed 60 to 75 TRBV and approximately 15 TRBJ segments. Each CDR3 protein is one row after TCRdb ran MiXCR on the multiplex PCR reads. Here the V and J calls rest on TCRdb's processing, not on the authors' analysis. Of a few hundred thousand distinct CDR3 sequences listed, under 25% are singletons. Time point here: persistent/refractory GD, antithyroid drugs over 5 years with positive TRAb. After RNA was extracted from PBMCs, the TCR library was made from it. Graves' disease diagnosis followed American Thyroid Association guidelines. Patient provenance is recorded as an endocrinology department in Xi'an, China. The sample was peripheral blood mononuclear cells (PBMCs), taken when the disease was refractory, from a patient treated with antithyroid drugs. The clonotype originates from a female donor with Graves disease.

The CDR3 coding sequence is TGTGCCAGCAGCCCAAGCCGACAGTTCTATGGCTACACCTTC. This encodes CASSPSRQFYGYTF. V is TRBV7-6 and J is TRBJ1-2; D is perhaps TRBD1 (5 bases). CDR3 length: 14 amino acids. Germline loops: CDR1 SGHVS, CDR2 FNYEAQ. With 5 bases removed from V and 4 bases from J, the gap between germline ends came to 14 bases.